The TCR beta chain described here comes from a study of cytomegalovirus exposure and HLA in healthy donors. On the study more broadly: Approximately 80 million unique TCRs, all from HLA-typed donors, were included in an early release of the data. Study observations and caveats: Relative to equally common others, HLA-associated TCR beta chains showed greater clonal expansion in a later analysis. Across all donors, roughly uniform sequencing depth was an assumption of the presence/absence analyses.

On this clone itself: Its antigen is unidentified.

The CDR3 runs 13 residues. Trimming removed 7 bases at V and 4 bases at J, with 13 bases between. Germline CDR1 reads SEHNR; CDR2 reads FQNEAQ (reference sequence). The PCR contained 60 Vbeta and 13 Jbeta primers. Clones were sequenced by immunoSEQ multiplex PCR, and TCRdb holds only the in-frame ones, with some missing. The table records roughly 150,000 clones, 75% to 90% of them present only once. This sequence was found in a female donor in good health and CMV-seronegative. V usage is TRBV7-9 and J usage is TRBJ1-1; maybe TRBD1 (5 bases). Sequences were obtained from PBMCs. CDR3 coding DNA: TGTGCCAGCATAGGGGCCAAATCCACTGAAGCTTTCTTT. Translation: CASIGAKSTEAFF.